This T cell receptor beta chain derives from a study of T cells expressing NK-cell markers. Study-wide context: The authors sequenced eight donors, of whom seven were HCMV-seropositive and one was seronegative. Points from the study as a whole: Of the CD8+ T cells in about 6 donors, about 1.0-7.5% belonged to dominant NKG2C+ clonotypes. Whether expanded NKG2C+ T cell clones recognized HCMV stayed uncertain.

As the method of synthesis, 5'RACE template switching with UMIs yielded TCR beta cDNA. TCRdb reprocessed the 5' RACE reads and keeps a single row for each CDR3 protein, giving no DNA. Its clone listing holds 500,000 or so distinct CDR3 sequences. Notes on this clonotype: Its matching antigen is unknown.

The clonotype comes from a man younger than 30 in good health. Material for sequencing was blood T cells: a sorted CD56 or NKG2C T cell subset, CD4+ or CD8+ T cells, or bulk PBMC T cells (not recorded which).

The CDR3 here is CASSPGDGLAKNIQYF. The rearrangement joins TRBV6-5 to TRBJ2-4; with no DNA, the TCRdb D assignment of TRBD1 cannot be verified. CDR3 length: 16 amino acids. Germline CDR1 and CDR2: MNHEY and SVGAGI.